The 6 T cell receptor beta chains below come from one sample, sequenced in a study of blood T cell repertoires in COVID-19. Produced via immunoSEQ multiplex PCR; TCRdb's table is partial and in-frame only. The table has around 85,000 clones, around 89% seen once; the top ten hold 4.3%. Sequencing was done on a sample of peripheral blood. The receptor source for this set is an elderly woman with active or convalescent COVID-19.

The rearrangement joins TRBV6-5 to TRBJ1-1; D is unresolved. The V and J ends lost 0 bases and 3 bases respectively, with 5 bases between them. Germline V CDR1 and CDR2: MNHEY, SVGAGI. This CDR3 has 13 amino acids. The CDR3 loop is CASSYSGHTEAFF. CDR3 bases: TGTGCCAGCAGTTACTCGGGCCACACTGAAGCTTTCTTT.

V gene TRBV2 combines with J gene TRBJ2-4; D perhaps matches TRBD1 (6 bases). V lost 4 bases, J lost 7 bases, and 14 bases lay in between. The V gene's germline CDR1 is SNHLY and CDR2 FYNNEI. The CDR3 is made up of 14 amino acids. In DNA form, the CDR3 reads TGTGCCAGCAGTGGAGCGAGGACAGAGAACATTCAGTACTTC. Its translation: CASSGARTENIQYF.

This sequence joins TRBV28 and TRBJ1-6; D is unclear. V was shortened by 2 bases and J by 7 bases, with 15 bases between the two germline ends. There are 16 residues in the CDR3. Germline V CDR1 and CDR2: MDHEN, SYDVKM. CDR3 nucleotide sequence: TGTGCCAGCAGTTTACCTTACGAGCGGATCAATTCACCCCTCCACTTT. This encodes CASSLPYERINSPLHF.

CDR3 region: CASSQDIGNTIYF. CDR3 DNA sequence: TGCGCCAGCAGCCAAGATATTGGAAACACCATATATTTT. The chain employs TRBV4-3 and TRBJ1-3; D is undetermined. Germline assignment: CDR1 LGHNA and CDR2 YSLEER. The V end was cut by 0 bases, the J end by 3 bases, with 3 bases between. This CDR3 spans 13 amino acids.

The rearrangement joins TRBV7-9 to TRBJ1-4; 8 positions match TRBD1. This CDR3 contains 14 residues. With 1 base clipped from V and 15 bases from J, the junction kept 10 bases outside the gene matches. Germline V CDR1 and CDR2: SEHNR, FQNEAQ (reference sequence). CDR3 sequence (DNA): TGTGCCAGCAGCTTAGTCGGGGGTGGACAGGGAATGTTTTTT. The encoded protein is CASSLVGGGQGMFF.

The J gene is TRBJ2-1, the V gene TRBV9, with TRBD2 matching 9 bases. The CDR3 has 15 residues. V lost 0 bases to trimming and J lost 5 bases; unmatched junction nucleotides: 3. Per the germline V gene, CDR1 is SGDLS and CDR2 is YYNGEE. The DNA for the CDR3 is TGTGCCAGCAGCGTAGTAGCGGGAGCTGACAATGAGCAGTTCTTC. Residues: CASSVVAGADNEQFF.